This passage covers 25 T cell receptor beta chains from one sample sequenced in a study of cytomegalovirus exposure and HLA in healthy donors. PCR involved 60 Vbeta and 13 Jbeta primers. Some clones are missing from TCRdb's copy, which holds only in-frame ones; the method was immunoSEQ multiplex PCR. The table has 200,000 to 300,000 clones, 70% to 90% seen once; the top ten hold roughly 0.26%. The sequenced sample was PBMCs. Receptors were obtained from a girl aged 2 to 9 in good health and CMV-seronegative.

The rearrangement links TRBV6-5 to TRBJ2-7; D possibly corresponds to TRBD2 (5 bases). The V gene's germline CDR1 is MNHEY and CDR2 SVGAGI. The CDR3 has 14 residues. V was clipped by 6 bases and J by 2 bases, with 14 bases between them. The CDR3, as DNA: TGTGCCAGCAGGCCCGTACTAGACGCCTACGAGCAGTACTTC. As protein: CASRPVLDAYEQYF.

The rearrangement uses TRBV29-1 and TRBJ1-2; D is ambiguous. The CDR3 is 15 residues long. Germline CDR1 reads SQVTM; CDR2 reads ANQGSEA. V lost 6 bases and J lost 0, with 17 bases in between. CDR3 amino acids: CSVPTTQRTNYGYTF. CDR3 coding DNA: TGCAGCGTCCCCACAACCCAGCGTACTAACTATGGCTACACCTTC.

About this clone itself: This same CDR3 is encoded by further DNA sequences in the sample. CDR3 in amino acids: CASSSRGSASHTDTQYF. The CDR3 DNA reads as TGTGCCAGCAGCTCCCGAGGCTCGGCTAGTCACACGGATACGCAGTATTTT. The chain employs TRBV5-4 and TRBJ2-3; D gene ambiguous. The CDR3 is 17 residues long. Germline loops: CDR1 SGHNT, CDR2 YYREEE (reference sequence). Trimming cost V 3 bases and J 6 bases, with 23 bases left between them. The whole variable domain, filled in from reference TRBV5-4 and TRBJ2-3, reads ETGVTQSPTHLIKTRGQQVTLRCSSQSGHNTVSWYQQALGQGPQFIFQYYREEENGRGNFPPRFSGLQFPNYSSELNVNALELDDSALYLCASSSRGSASHTDTQYFGPGTRLTVL.

This chain links TRBV9 with TRBJ1-1; D might be TRBD1 (5 bases). The V gene's germline CDR1 is SGDLS and CDR2 YYNGEE. The CDR3 runs to 13 residues. V was shortened by 3 bases and J by 5 bases, with 11 bases between the two germline ends. CDR3: CASSAGGRTEAFF. The CDR3 DNA reads as TGTGCCAGCAGCGCGGGGGGGAGGACTGAAGCTTTCTTT.

This clone was observed a single time. The rearrangement links TRBV11-2 to TRBJ2-3, with 15 bases lining up with TRBD2. Germline loops: CDR1 SGHAT, CDR2 FQNNGV. This CDR3 is 19 amino acids long. V shed 1 base, J shed 4 bases, and the junction held 9 bases outside the gene matches. The CDR3 nucleotides are TGTGCCAGCAGCTTAGTCCCCAGGACTAGCGGGGGGGCCTCAGATACGCAGTATTTT. It yields the protein CASSLVPRTSGGASDTQYF.

V and J are TRBV11-2 and TRBJ1-3; tentatively, D is TRBD1 (5 bases). Germline V gives CDR1 SGHAT, CDR2 FQNNGV. The CDR3 length is 16 residues. Trimming stripped 4 bases from V and 4 bases from J, with 17 bases between. The CDR3: CASSYLGPRGGNTIYF. In nucleotides, the CDR3 is TGTGCCAGCAGCTATCTGGGGCCTAGGGGCGGAAACACCATATATTTT.

The chain carries TRBV11-2 and TRBJ2-7; D not resolved. CDR3 size: 14 residues. In germline, CDR1 is SGHAT, CDR2 FQNNGV. V dropped 1 base and J dropped 3 bases, with 10 bases sitting between them. The DNA for the CDR3 is TGTGCCAGCAGCTTAGTTGGGCTGAACTACGAGCAGTACTTC. Its protein product is CASSLVGLNYEQYF.

J is TRBJ2-3 and V is TRBV5-1, with a tentative D call TRBD2 (5 bases). Germline values: CDR1 SGHRS, CDR2 YFSETQ. V was pared by 4 bases and J by 4 bases, with 10 bases between. The CDR3 extends over 13 amino acids. As DNA, the CDR3 is TGCGCCAGCAGCCCGGACTGGGCAGATACGCAGTATTTT. Translation gives CASSPDWADTQYF.

CDR3 region: CASSFGQAMNTEAFF. The CDR3 DNA follows: TGTGCCAGCAGTTTCGGACAGGCGATGAACACTGAAGCTTTCTTT. The gene calls are TRBV6-4 and TRBJ1-1, with 7 bases lining up with TRBD1. The CDR3 sequence is 15 residues long. V lost 5 bases to trimming and J lost 0 bases; unmatched junction nucleotides: 6. Germline loops: CDR1 MRHNA, CDR2 SNTAGT.

This rearrangement joins TRBV2 to TRBJ1-2, with D tentatively TRBD1 (6 bases). Germline V gene data show CDR1 as SNHLY and CDR2 as FYNNEI. The CDR3 sequence is 16 residues long. Trimming removed 7 bases from V and 0 bases from J, with 18 bases in between. The DNA of the CDR3 is TGTGCCAGCATCCGGACAGTATTGAACCCTAACTATGGCTACACCTTC. Its translation is CASIRTVLNPNYGYTF.

The rearrangement links TRBV7-6 to TRBJ2-3, with 11 bases matching TRBD2. This CDR3 region has 16 residues. Germline-derived CDR1 and CDR2 are SGHVS and FNYEAQ. The V and J ends lost 1 base and 1 base, in that order; junction bases with no gene match: 1. The CDR3 coding sequence is TGTGCCAGCAGCTTAGAACTAGCGGGGGGCACAGATACGCAGTATTTT. This translates into CASSLELAGGTDTQYF.

DNA of the CDR3: TGTGCCAGCAGCCAAGCCGGGAGCTCTGGGGCCAACGTCCTGACTTTC. It yields the protein CASSQAGSSGANVLTF. The V gene is TRBV4-2, the J gene TRBJ2-6; tentative D call: TRBD2 (6 bases). The CDR3 covers 16 residues. CDR1 and CDR2 (germline): LGHNA, YNFKEQ. V gave up 1 base and J gave up 0 bases, with 7 bases separating them.

The genes are TRBV10-1 and TRBJ2-3; possibly TRBD1 for D (6 bases). Trimming cost V 5 bases and J 0 bases, with 9 bases left between them. The germline V gene has CDR1 WNHNN and CDR2 SYGVQD (reference sequence). CDR3 size: 14 residues. CDR3 DNA: TGCGCCAGCAGTCGACAGGCCAGCACAGATACGCAGTATTTT. It codes for CASSRQASTDTQYF.

The rearrangement links TRBV7-6 to TRBJ2-1, with D uncertain. The CDR3 is 16 residues long. Germline V CDR1 and CDR2: SGHVS, FNYEAQ. V was cut by 5 bases and J by 1 base, with 15 bases left in between. The DNA for the CDR3 is TGTGCCAGCAGCCCAGGATTATTACAATCCTACAATGAGCAGTTCTTC. It specifies CASSPGLLQSYNEQFF.

The rearrangement uses TRBV4-2 and TRBJ2-5, with TRBD2 matching 9 bases. The length of the CDR3 is 19 residues. CDR1 is LGHNA and CDR2 is YNFKEQ in the germline V gene. V was pared by 3 bases and J by 5 bases, with 19 bases of the junction left unmatched. CDR3 amino acids: CASSHLGGGGAELRETQYF. For the CDR3, the DNA is TGTGCCAGCAGCCACCTAGGGGGCGGGGGGGCCGAACTCCGGGAGACCCAGTACTTC.

V and J are TRBV10-1 and TRBJ2-1, with 9 positions matching TRBD1. Germline-derived CDR1 and CDR2 are WNHNN and SYGVQD (reference sequence). With 5 bases clipped from V and 2 bases from J, the junction kept 1 base outside the gene matches. CDR3 size: 14 residues. CDR3 loop: CASSRDRAYNEQFF. CDR3 DNA: TGCGCCAGCAGTCGGGACAGGGCCTACAATGAGCAGTTCTTC.

The rearrangement joins TRBV5-4 to TRBJ2-7; D uncertain. There are 15 residues in the CDR3. Trimming took 4 bases from V and 5 from J, leaving 19 bases between them. Germline assignment: CDR1 SGHNT and CDR2 YYREEE (reference sequence). CDR3 amino acids: CASSGMGRGSDEQYF. The CDR3 coding sequence is TGTGCCAGCAGCGGAATGGGCCGTGGGTCGGACGAGCAGTACTTC.

The chain couples TRBV9 to TRBJ2-7; 11 bases map to TRBD1. J lost 3 bases, V lost 3 bases, and 5 bases had no gene match. Per germline, CDR1 SGDLS and CDR2 YYNGEE. CDR3 length: 15 amino acids. The CDR3 loop reads CASSAAGQGVYEQYF. CDR3 bases: TGTGCCAGCAGCGCCGCGGGACAGGGGGTCTACGAGCAGTACTTC.

The J gene is TRBJ1-6, the V gene TRBV7-6, with 7 nucleotides matching TRBD1. This CDR3 is built from 16 residues. V was clipped by 5 bases and J by 1 base; unmatched bases: 5. CDR1 SGHVS and CDR2 FNYEAQ come from the germline V gene. The CDR3 DNA is TGTGCCAGCAGCCCGCGGACAGGATCCTATAATTCACCCCTCCACTTT. Amino acids: CASSPRTGSYNSPLHF.

The chain joins TRBV14 to TRBJ2-5; 14 bases agree with TRBD2. V shed 4 bases, J shed 2 bases, and the junction held 3 bases outside the gene matches. The CDR3 is 16 amino acids. CDR1 and CDR2 (germline): SGHDN, FVKESK. The CDR3 DNA reads as TGTGCCAGCAGCCGGGGACTAGCGGGAGAACAAGAGACCCAGTACTTC. Protein product: CASSRGLAGEQETQYF.

As concerns this clone: The same CDR3 also results from other DNA sequences found in this sample. The J gene is TRBJ2-1, the V gene TRBV15, with 13 positions matching TRBD2. Germline CDR1 and CDR2: LNHNV and YYDKDF (reference sequence). The junction had 0 bases not matched to a gene; V was cut back by 1 base and J by 3 bases. The CDR3 sequence is 16 residues long. CDR3 sequence: CATSRGLAGGYNEQFF. For the CDR3, the DNA is TGTGCCACCAGCAGAGGACTAGCGGGAGGCTACAATGAGCAGTTCTTC.

As to this clone: The sample holds other DNA sequences that translate to the same CDR3. The genes are TRBV7-2 and TRBJ1-2, with D tentatively TRBD1 (6 bases). The ends were cut back, 3 bases at V and 3 bases at J, with 11 bases in the middle. Germline V gene sequence: CDR1 SGHTA, CDR2 FQGNSA. CDR3 length: 14 residues. The CDR3 DNA follows: TGTGCCAGCAGCTTGAGGACAGCCTACTATGGCTACACCTTC. Its translation is CASSLRTAYYGYTF.

This rearrangement joins TRBV11-3 to TRBJ2-1; no clear D gene. Germline CDR1 reads SGHNT; CDR2 reads YENEEA. The V gene lost 2 bases and the J gene lost 3 bases, with 5 bases spanning the gap. This CDR3 region has 13 residues. CDR3 protein: CASSLQLYNEQFF. The CDR3 nucleotides are TGTGCCAGCAGCTTACAACTCTACAATGAGCAGTTCTTC.

The J gene is TRBJ1-5, the V gene TRBV2, with D tentatively TRBD1 (5 bases). The CDR3 totals 15 residues. Trimming removed 3 bases at V and 4 bases at J, with 13 bases between. Germline CDR1 is SNHLY and CDR2 is FYNNEI. The CDR3 loop reads CASSDRQGLNQPQHF. The CDR3 DNA sequence: TGTGCCAGCAGTGATCGGCAGGGCTTAAATCAGCCCCAGCATTTT.

This chain joins TRBV27 and TRBJ2-7, with TRBD1 identical over 7 bases. Unmatched junction bases numbered 7, after V lost 5 bases and J lost 0 bases. The CDR3 totals 15 residues. Germline V gene data show CDR1 as MNHEY and CDR2 as SMNVEV (reference sequence). CDR3 loop: CASSPDRVGSYEQYF. CDR3 nucleotides: TGTGCCAGCAGTCCCGACAGGGTAGGCTCCTACGAGCAGTACTTC.